These T cell receptor beta chains were read from a single sample in a study of shared clonotypes between healthy human individuals. TCRdb keeps only in-frame clones here, not all; method: immunoSEQ multiplex PCR. The table shows 1.5 million to 1.9 million clones, with approximately 98% occurring only once. Input material: naive CD4+ T cells sorted from blood. The receptor source for this set is a man younger than 40 in good health. Both conserved end residues are part of each CDR3. Each record gives: J gene, D gene, clone size, V gene, CDR3 DNA, CDR3 protein. D genes are given only for firm matches. Clone size is stated in some rows and not others, as once, few, many or a class when expanded.

>TRBJ2-7|-|-|TRBV5-1
TGCGCCAGCAGACGAAATGGGATGCAGACCTACGAGCAGTACTTC
CASRRNGMQTYEQYF
>TRBJ2-3|-|-|TRBV14
TGTGCCAGCAGCCGGTGGGACCTATTGGGCACAGATACGCAGTATTTT
CASSRWDLLGTDTQYF
>TRBJ2-7|-|-|TRBV28
TGTGCCAGTGCGAGCCGGGACACCAATTCCCTCTACGAGCAGTACTTC
CASASRDTNSLYEQYF
>TRBJ1-1|-|-|TRBV28
TGTGCCAGCAGCTCAGTGAACACTGAAGCTTTCTTT
CASSSVNTEAFF
>TRBJ2-3|TRBD2|-|TRBV14
TGTGCCAGCAGCCAGATAGCGGGGCCGACGGGTACGCAGTATTTT
CASSQIAGPTGTQYF
>TRBJ2-7|TRBD2|once|TRBV4-3
TGCGCCAGCAGCCAAGAAAGCGGGAGGGCCGAGCAGTACTTC
CASSQESGRAEQYF
>TRBJ2-5|TRBD1|-|TRBV28
TGTGCCAGCCTGACCCGGGACAGTTACCAAGAGACCCAGTACTTC
CASLTRDSYQETQYF
>TRBJ1-5|TRBD1|once|TRBV6-6
TGTGCCAGCAGCCAACTCCGGGACAGGGGCAATCAGCCCCAGCATTTT
CASSQLRDRGNQPQHF
>TRBJ1-1|-|-|TRBV10-2
TGCGCCAGCAGTGAGTGGGGCCTGAACACTGAAGCTTTCTTT
CASSEWGLNTEAFF
>TRBJ2-7|TRBD2|once|TRBV5-4
TGTGCCAGCAGCCGCGGACTAGCCAGCCCCTCCTACGAGCAGTACTTC
CASSRGLASPSYEQYF
>TRBJ1-5|TRBD1|-|TRBV28
TGTGCCAGCAGTCATCGACAGGGGGCAGGCAATCAGCCCCAGCATTTT
CASSHRQGAGNQPQHF
>TRBJ1-1|-|-|TRBV28
TGTGCCAGCAGCTCACTCACCCAGGGAGACACTGAAGCTTTCTTT
CASSSLTQGDTEAFF
>TRBJ2-2|TRBD1|-|TRBV28
TGTGCCAGCAGCCCCCGGCGGGACAGGGACACCGGGGAGCTGTTTTTT
CASSPRRDRDTGELFF
>TRBJ2-1|TRBD2|-|TRBV6-5
TGTGCCAGCAGTCGAGGACTAGCGTCTAGGGATGAGCAGTTCTTC
CASSRGLASRDEQFF
>TRBJ2-7|TRBD1|-|TRBV6-6
TGTGCCAGCAGTTACCAGGGGGCAGGCGAGCAGTACTTC
CASSYQGAGEQYF
>TRBJ2-3|TRBD2|-|TRBV4-1
TGCGCCAGCAGCCCCGGGACTAGCGGCACAGATACGCAGTATTTT
CASSPGTSGTDTQYF
>TRBJ2-7|TRBD2|-|TRBV28
TGTGCCAGCAGGCGTGGACTAGCGCCCTACGAGCAGTACTTC
CASRRGLAPYEQYF
>TRBJ2-7|-|-|TRBV28
TGTGCCAGCGGATCATTGGAGCAGGCAAGGTACTTC
CASGSLEQARYF
>TRBJ1-2|-|once|TRBV14
TGTGCCAGCAGCCAAGATCGGGCTGGCTACACCTTC
CASSQDRAGYTF
>TRBJ2-3|-|-|TRBV7-6
TGTGCCAGCAGCTTTGGACAGCCAGATACGCAGTATTTT
CASSFGQPDTQYF
>TRBJ2-3|-|-|TRBV19
TGTGCCAGTAGTATTCTGTCGTTTTTATCGGCTACGCAGTATTTT
CASSILSFLSATQYF
>TRBJ2-6|-|-|TRBV11-2
TGTGCCAGCAGCTTAGATTTCGCAGGGACAGGGGCCAACGTCCTGACTTTC
CASSLDFAGTGANVLTF
>TRBJ2-7|-|-|TRBV18
TGTGCCAGCTCAAATTCTCCCACCTACGAGCAGTACTTC
CASSNSPTYEQYF
>TRBJ2-5|-|-|TRBV18
TGTGCCAGCTCACCGTCGGGAGTGAGTGAGACCCAGTACTTC
CASSPSGVSETQYF
>TRBJ1-2|TRBD1|-|TRBV28
TGTGCCAGCAGTTTAACAGACAGGGGCTATGGCTACACCTTC
CASSLTDRGYGYTF
>TRBJ2-3|TRBD2|-|TRBV11-2
TGTGCCAGCAGCTTAGAAAGACCCGGACTAGCGGGAGCGAGGGGTACGCAGTATTTT
CASSLERPGLAGARGTQYF
>TRBJ2-1|TRBD2|-|TRBV7-9
TGTGCCAGCAGCTTAGGGGTGGGGACTATACCTTACAATGAGCAGTTCTTC
CASSLGVGTIPYNEQFF
>TRBJ2-7|-|once|TRBV1
TGCACCAGCAGCCAACCCCGCACAGGGCCATTTTTCTCCGAGCAGTACTTC
CTSSQPRTGPFFSEQYF
>TRBJ2-3|TRBD2|-|TRBV7-6
TGTGCCAGCAGCTTAGGGACTAGCGGGAGAGATACGCAGTATTTT
CASSLGTSGRDTQYF
>TRBJ2-6|-|-|TRBV9
TGTGCCAGCAGCGTAGGGGCTGGACGTGGGGCCAACGTCCTGACTTTC
CASSVGAGRGANVLTF
>TRBJ2-6|TRBD1|-|TRBV6-6
TGTGCCAGCATCGACAGGGCCGGGGCCAACGTCCTGACTTTC
CASIDRAGANVLTF
>TRBJ1-1|-|-|TRBV28
TGTGCCAGCAGCCAGGATCGCCGCTCTGAAGCTTTCTTT
CASSQDRRSEAFF
>TRBJ2-7|-|-|TRBV7-9
TGTGCCAGCAGCCACACCTACGAGCAGTACTTC
CASSHTYEQYF
>TRBJ2-1|TRBD2|-|TRBV18
TGTGCCGCGAGACGGGGGGAGAATGAGCAGTTCTTC
CAARRGENEQFF
>TRBJ2-7|TRBD1|once|TRBV19
TGTGCCAGTAGTACGGACAGGGGCCCCTACGAGCAGTACTTC
CASSTDRGPYEQYF
>TRBJ2-7|-|-|TRBV6-1
TGTGCCAGCAGTGGCTTGGGGCCGGTCTCCTACGAGCAGTACTTC
CASSGLGPVSYEQYF
>TRBJ1-1|-|-|TRBV19
TGTGCCAGTAGTATTAATGTGAACACTGAAGCTTTCTTT
CASSINVNTEAFF
>TRBJ2-5|-|-|TRBV5-5
TGTGCCAGCAACCCGACAGTTAAAGAGACCCAGTACTTC
CASNPTVKETQYF
>TRBJ2-1|-|-|TRBV6-1
TGTGCCAGTTATGCAGGCTTCGGTGAGCAGTTCTTC
CASYAGFGEQFF
>TRBJ2-1|-|once|TRBV28
TGTGCCAGCAGACGAACGCGATACAATGAGCAGTTCTTC
CASRRTRYNEQFF
>TRBJ2-7|-|once|TRBV19
TGTGCCAGTAGTATTGCCGGGCCTTCTGCCGAGCAGTACTTC
CASSIAGPSAEQYF
>TRBJ2-1|-|-|TRBV19
TGTGCCAGTAGTATAGTCCCCCCTTTTGGCGATGAGCAGTTCTTC
CASSIVPPFGDEQFF
>TRBJ1-1|-|once|TRBV13
TGTGCCAGCAGCTTAGCGCGAAGTACCACTGAAGCTTTCTTT
CASSLARSTTEAFF
>TRBJ1-3|-|-|TRBV25-1
TGTGCCAGCGAGGAGAGCTCTGGAAACACCATATATTTT
CASEESSGNTIYF
>TRBJ2-7|TRBD1|-|TRBV29-1
TGCAGCGTCCTAGTACAGGGGAGCTCCTACGAGCAGTACTTC
CSVLVQGSSYEQYF
>TRBJ1-1|TRBD1|-|TRBV6-4
TGTGCCAGCAGTGACTTGGACAGGGACCGGCTGAGGGCTATGAACACTGAAGCTTTCTTT
CASSDLDRDRLRAMNTEAFF
>TRBJ2-1|TRBD2|-|TRBV11-2
TGTGCCAGCAGCTTCGGCGGGAGGGCCGTGGACGAGCAGTTCTTC
CASSFGGRAVDEQFF
>TRBJ2-1|TRBD1|-|TRBV7-9
TGTGCCAGCAGCCCCACGGCCGGGACAGGGAACAATGAGCAGTTCTTC
CASSPTAGTGNNEQFF